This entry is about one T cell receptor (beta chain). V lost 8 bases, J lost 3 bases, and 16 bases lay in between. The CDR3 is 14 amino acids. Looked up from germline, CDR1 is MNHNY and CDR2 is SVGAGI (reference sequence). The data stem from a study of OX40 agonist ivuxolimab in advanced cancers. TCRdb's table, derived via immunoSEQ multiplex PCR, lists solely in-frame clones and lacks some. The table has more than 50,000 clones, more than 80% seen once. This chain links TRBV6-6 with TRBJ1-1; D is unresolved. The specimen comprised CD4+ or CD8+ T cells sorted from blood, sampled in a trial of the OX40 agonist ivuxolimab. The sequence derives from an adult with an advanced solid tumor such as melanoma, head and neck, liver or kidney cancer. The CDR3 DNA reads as TGTGCCAGCTGTCGGACGGCCACCGACACTGAAGCTTTCTTT. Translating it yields CASCRTATDTEAFF.